This passage covers 4 T cell receptor beta chains from one sample sequenced in a study of CD8+CD57+ T cells in acquired aplastic anemia. The template used for profiling TCR beta VDJ and CDR3 was genomic DNA. MiXCR was run by TCRdb on the reads, yielding one entry per CDR3 protein. Of around 120,000 distinct CDR3 sequences listed, nearly 40% are singletons. By flow cytometry, patients selected for sequencing had shown an expansion of CD8+CD57+ cells. Material for sequencing was sorted CD4+, CD8+, or CD8+CD57+ T cells (not recorded which) from PBMCs. Receptor source: a human donor with aplastic anemia.

The rearrangement links TRBV5-1 to TRBJ1-2; TRBD1 matches at 9 bases. The V gene's germline CDR1 is SGHRS and CDR2 YFSETQ. After removal of 0 bases from V and 2 bases from J, the junction contained 2 bases not matched to a gene. The CDR3 is 15 amino acids. The CDR3 bases are TGCGCCAGCAGCTTGGAAGGGACAGGGAACTATGGCTACACCTTC. It specifies CASSLEGTGNYGYTF.

With regard to this clonotype: The germline gene is not matched at one end of the junction; a read error may be the cause. The chain joins TRBV11-1 to TRBJ1-4; TRBD1 agrees at 7 bases. Germline V CDR1 and CDR2: SGHAT, FQDESV (reference sequence). The CDR3 has 15 residues. CDR3 in DNA: TGTGCCAGCAGCTTTGAGGGGGCGAAAAATGAAGAACTGTTTTTT. It encodes CASSFEGAKNEELFF.

This clonotype showed up many times. This rearrangement joins TRBV20-1 to TRBJ1-2; D is uncertain. CDR1 is DFQATT, CDR2 SNEGSKA, per germline (reference sequence). Trimming removed 3 bases at V and 4 bases at J, with 6 bases between. The CDR3 extends over 11 amino acids. The CDR3 DNA reads TGCAGTGCTAGTTCCTTCTATGGCTACACCTTC. As protein: CSASSFYGYTF.

At least ten counts were recorded for this clonotype. V gene TRBV5-1 combines with J gene TRBJ2-1, with a tentative D call TRBD2 (6 bases). V shed 0 bases and J shed 0 bases, with 7 bases lying between them. Germline V gene data show CDR1 as SGHRS and CDR2 as YFSETQ. The CDR3 has 15 amino acids. In DNA, the CDR3 is TGCGCCAGCAGCTTGGGGGGAGGCTCCTACAATGAGCAGTTCTTC. Protein sequence: CASSLGGGSYNEQFF.